This TCR beta chain was sequenced during a study of radiotherapy plus CTLA-4 blockade in lung cancer. Study-wide points: According to reports, early shifts in blood T cell clones, alongside interferon-beta, forecast response most accurately. Tumor-origin TCR clones grew in blood after radiotherapy plus ipilimumab.

The protocol was immunoSEQ multiplex PCR, while the TCRdb copy is restricted to in-frame clones and leaves out a portion. The sample has 95,000 to 150,000 clones; over 80% are singletons. Germline V gives CDR1 LGHNA, CDR2 YNFKEQ. The V end lost 0 bases, the J end lost 1 base, and 12 bases lay between the germline ends. The CDR3 consists of 17 residues. Regarding this clone: Its target is unknown.

The genes are TRBV4-2 and TRBJ2-2; D ambiguous. This sequence originates from a human donor with non-small cell lung cancer that progressed on radiotherapy plus ipilimumab. Sample: peripheral blood, taken from a patient treated with radiotherapy plus ipilimumab. The CDR3 nucleotides are TGTGCCAGCAGCCAAGATCTGGCAGGCCTGAACACCGGGGAGCTGTTTTTT. It codes for CASSQDLAGLNTGELFF.